Listed here is a single TCR beta chain. The antigen remains unidentified. The record originates from a study of T cell responses to AZD1222 COVID-19 vaccine. Study context: Pooled in the analysis were second doses at about 4 or about 12 weeks.

The table came from immunoSEQ multiplex PCR; TCRdb's copy has only in-frame clones and leaves some out. In the table there are 130,000 to 150,000 clones, about nine tenths of which are singletons. Per the germline V gene, CDR1 is KGHSH and CDR2 is LQKENI. This CDR3 region has 15 residues. V lost 2 bases, J lost 2 bases, and 10 bases lay in between. Points from the study as a whole: The reported proportion of spike-specific TCRs targeting unmutated variant regions was nearly half. Possibly, clonal diversity was underestimated; donors were largely white British and included more females. A rise in Spike-specific TCR breadth and depth followed two AZD1222 doses.

The source of this sequence is an adult in good health. V and J are TRBV18 and TRBJ1-5; D is unresolved. Sequencing was performed on peripheral blood, taken on day 0 of AZD1222 vaccination. The CDR3, as DNA: TGTGCCAGCTCACCAAGGGTATGGGGCAATCAGCCCCAGCATTTT. This gives the protein CASSPRVWGNQPQHF.